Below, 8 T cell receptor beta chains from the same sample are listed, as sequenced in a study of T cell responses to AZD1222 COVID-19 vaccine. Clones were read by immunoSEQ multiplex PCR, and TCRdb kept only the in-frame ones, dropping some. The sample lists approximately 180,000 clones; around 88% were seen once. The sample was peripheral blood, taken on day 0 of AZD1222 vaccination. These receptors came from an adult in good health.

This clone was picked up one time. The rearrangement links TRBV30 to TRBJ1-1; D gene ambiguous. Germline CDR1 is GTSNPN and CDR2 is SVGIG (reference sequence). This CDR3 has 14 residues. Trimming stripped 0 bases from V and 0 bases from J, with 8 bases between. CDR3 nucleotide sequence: TGTGCCTGGAGTGTAGTAGTAGTGAACACTGAAGCTTTCTTT. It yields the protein CAWSVVVVNTEAFF.

The CDR3 nucleotides read TGCGCCAGCAGCTGGGAAGGATCCAGCCTCTCTGGAAACACCATATATTTT. It yields the protein CASSWEGSSLSGNTIYF. The chain uses TRBV5-1 and TRBJ1-3; D ambiguous. Trimming removed 3 bases at V and 0 bases at J, with 16 bases between. Germline V gene data show CDR1 as SGHRS and CDR2 as YFSETQ. The CDR3 runs to 17 residues.

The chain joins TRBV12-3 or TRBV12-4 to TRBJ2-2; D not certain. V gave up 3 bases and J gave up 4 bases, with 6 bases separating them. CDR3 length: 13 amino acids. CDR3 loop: CASSFLFTGELFF. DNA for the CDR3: TGTGCCAGCAGTTTCCTTTTCACCGGGGAGCTGTTTTTT.

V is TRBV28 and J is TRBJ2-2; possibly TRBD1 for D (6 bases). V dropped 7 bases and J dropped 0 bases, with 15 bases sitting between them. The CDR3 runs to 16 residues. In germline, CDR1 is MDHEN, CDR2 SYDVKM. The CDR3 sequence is CASKPTGHTNTGELFF. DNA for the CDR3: TGTGCCAGCAAACCTACGGGACATACGAACACCGGGGAGCTGTTTTTT.

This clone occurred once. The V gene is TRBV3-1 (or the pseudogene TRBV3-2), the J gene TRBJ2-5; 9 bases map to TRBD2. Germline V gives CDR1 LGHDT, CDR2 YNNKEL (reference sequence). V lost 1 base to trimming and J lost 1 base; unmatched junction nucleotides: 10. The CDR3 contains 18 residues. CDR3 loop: CASSQASRSSGAQETQYF. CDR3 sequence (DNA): TGTGCCAGCAGCCAAGCATCCCGTTCTAGCGGGGCCCAAGAGACCCAGTACTTC.

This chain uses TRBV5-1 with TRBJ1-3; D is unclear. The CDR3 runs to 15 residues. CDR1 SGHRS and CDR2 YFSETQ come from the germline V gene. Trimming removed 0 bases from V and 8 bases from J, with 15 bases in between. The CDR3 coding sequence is TGCGCCAGCAGCTTGGCCGCGGGGAACTCAGACACCATATATTTT. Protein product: CASSLAAGNSDTIYF.

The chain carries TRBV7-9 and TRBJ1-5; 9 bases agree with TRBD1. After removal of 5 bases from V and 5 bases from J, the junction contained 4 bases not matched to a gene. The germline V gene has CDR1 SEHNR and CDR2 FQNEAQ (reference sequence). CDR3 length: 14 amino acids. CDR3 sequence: CASSAQGADQPQHF. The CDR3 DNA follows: TGTGCCAGCAGCGCACAGGGGGCGGATCAGCCCCAGCATTTT.

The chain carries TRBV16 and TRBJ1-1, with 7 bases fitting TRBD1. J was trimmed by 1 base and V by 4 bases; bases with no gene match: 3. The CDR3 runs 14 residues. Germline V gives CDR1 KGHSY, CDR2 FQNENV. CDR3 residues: CASSLGTANTEAFF. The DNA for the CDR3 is TGTGCCAGCAGCCTTGGGACAGCGAACACTGAAGCTTTCTTT.